In its sample, the clone carrying this TCR beta chain was seen many times. Its antigen remains unknown. Germline V gene data show CDR1 as GTSNPN and CDR2 as SVGIG (reference sequence). This CDR3 has 14 residues. With V trimmed by 4 bases and J by 13 bases, 13 bases remained unmatched. The sample originates from a study of T cells in Graves' hyperthyroidism and ophthalmopathy. Regarding the study as a whole: Prediction of ophthalmopathy progression came a median roughly 7.1 months pre-onset.

Using RNA transcripts as the source, TCR beta CDR3 regions were amplified. Researchers ran a first-round RT-PCR on the TCR CDR3 using the HTBI primer set. From the multiplex PCR reads, TCRdb called clonotypes with MiXCR, one entry per CDR3 protein. In the table there are 500,000 to 650,000 distinct CDR3 sequences, just under 20% of which are singletons. Each diagnosis drew on symptoms, thyroxine, TRAb, thyroid ultrasound and orbital computed tomography findings. PBMCs came from less than 11 ml fresh peripheral blood. The TCR originated in a man in his forties or fifties with Graves' ophthalmopathy. The sequenced sample was blood. The chain couples TRBV30 to TRBJ1-6; 7 bases are a match to TRBD1. CDR3 nucleotides: TGTGCCTGGACCGGCTCGACAGGGACCGCGCCCCTCCACTTT. It translates to CAWTGSTGTAPLHF.